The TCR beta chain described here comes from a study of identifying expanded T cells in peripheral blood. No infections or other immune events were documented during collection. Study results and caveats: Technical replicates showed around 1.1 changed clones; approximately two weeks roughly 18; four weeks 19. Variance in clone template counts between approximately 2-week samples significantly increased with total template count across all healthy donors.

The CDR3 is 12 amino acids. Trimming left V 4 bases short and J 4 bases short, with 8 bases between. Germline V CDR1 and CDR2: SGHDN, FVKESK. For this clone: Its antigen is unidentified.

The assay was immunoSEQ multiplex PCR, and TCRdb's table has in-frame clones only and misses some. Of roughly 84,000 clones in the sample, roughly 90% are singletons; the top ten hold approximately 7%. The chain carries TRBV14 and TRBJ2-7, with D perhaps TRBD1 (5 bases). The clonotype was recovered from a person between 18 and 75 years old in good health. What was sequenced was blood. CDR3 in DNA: TGTGCCAGCAGCCTAGACAGTTACGAGCAGTACTTC. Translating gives CASSLDSYEQYF. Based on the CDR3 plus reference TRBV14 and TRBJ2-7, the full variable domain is EAGVTQFPSHSVIEKGQTVTLRCDPISGHDNLYWYRRVMGKEIKFLLHFVKESKQDESGMPNNRFLAERTGGTYSTLKVQPAELEDSGVYFCASSLDSYEQYFGPGTRLTVT.